The T cell receptor beta chain described here comes from a study of T cells after yellow fever vaccination. Study summary: Fractions of limited cellularity were prepared by means of SMART-Seq v4 Ultra Low Input. The study's findings and limits: Shared CD4/CD8 clonotypes were a small share, likely from convergent recombination. FACS-sorted repertoires could harbor abundant contaminating bulk-population clonotypes. Once the booster was given, most primary-vaccination clones reappeared, at just over 95% for CD4 and 88% for CD8.

Losses at the gene ends were 4 bases for V and 4 bases for J; bases not matched to a gene: 10. Germline V gene sequence: CDR1 KGHSH, CDR2 LQKENI. This CDR3 region has 16 residues. Turning to this clonotype: Its antigen remains unknown.

One entry per CDR3 protein, called by TCRdb with MiXCR from the 5' RACE reads. Of roughly 500,000 distinct CDR3 sequences in the sample, less than 20% were seen once. This specimen consisted of PBMCs, obtained 15 days after the yellow fever booster vaccination. The clonotype originates from a man younger than 40 who received the YFV17D yellow fever vaccine. The chain carries TRBV18 and TRBJ2-3, with 8 bases fitting TRBD1. The CDR3 here is CASSHGQGGGADTQYF. DNA for the CDR3: TGTGCCAGCTCACACGGACAGGGTGGCGGCGCAGATACGCAGTATTTT.